This T cell receptor (beta chain) was identified in a study of T cell responses to AZD1222 COVID-19 vaccine. General study findings and limits: Increased Spike-specific TCR breadth and depth were observed after two AZD1222 doses.

Data came from immunoSEQ multiplex PCR; TCRdb stores just in-frame clones and leaves some out. The sample has 180,000 or so clones, roughly 92% seen once. With 3 bases removed from V and 4 bases from J, the gap between germline ends came to 15 bases. The CDR3 loop spans 15 amino acids. Germline loops: CDR1 LNHDA, CDR2 SQIVND (reference sequence). Only one count was recorded for this clone. The antigen is not known. The material sequenced was peripheral blood, taken 28 days after the second AZD1222 dose. The J gene is TRBJ1-2, the V gene TRBV19; D perhaps matches TRBD1 (6 bases). The clonotype was recovered from an adult who received the AZD1222 COVID-19 vaccine. DNA of the CDR3: TGTGCCAGTAGTATCCCCGGTAGGGGGACCTATGGCTACACCTTC. Translation: CASSIPGRGTYGYTF.